Listed below are T cell receptor beta chains from one sample, sequenced in a study of T cells in Graves' hyperthyroidism and ophthalmopathy. Using its own MiXCR run on the multiplex PCR reads, TCRdb lists one record per CDR3 protein. The sample includes around 600,000 distinct CDR3 sequences, roughly 15% of them seen just once. Sequencing was carried out using blood. These receptors all come from a woman between 50 and 59 years old with Graves' ophthalmopathy. Each CDR3 is given with its conserved first and last residue. A D gene is named only where the DNA matches it firmly. Some rows mark clone size as missing; the rest say once, few, many or name a class of expanded clone.

>TRBV6-1|.|TRBJ2-1|many
CASSEAKGNNEQFF
TGTGCCAGCAGTGAAGCAAAAGGGAACAATGAGCAGTTCTTC
>TRBV14|.|TRBJ2-1|few
CASSPWEAYNEQFF
TGTGCCAGCAGCCCCTGGGAAGCTTACAATGAGCAGTTCTTC
>TRBV6-2/TRBV6-3|.|TRBJ2-5|few
CASSPRSLAHQETQYF
TGTGCCAGCAGCCCGAGGTCATTAGCGCATCAAGAGACCCAGTACTTC
>TRBV7-2|TRBD1|TRBJ2-4|many
CASSAQPGQGDIQYF
TGTGCCAGCAGCGCCCAGCCGGGACAGGGGGACATTCAGTACTTC
>TRBV7-2|.|TRBJ1-1|few
CASSSSGGRTEAFF
TGTGCCAGCAGCTCCTCCGGGGGCAGAACTGAAGCTTTCTTT
>TRBV12-3/TRBV12-4|TRBD2|TRBJ2-3|.
CATSWGLAGDYDTQYF
TGTGCCACTTCTTGGGGACTAGCGGGAGACTACGATACGCAGTATTTT
>TRBV28|TRBD1|TRBJ1-1|many
CASRIQGAAEAFF
TGTGCCAGCAGGATTCAGGGGGCCGCTGAAGCTTTCTTT
>TRBV27|TRBD2|TRBJ2-2|few
CASSLKRGKSNTGELFF
TGTGCCAGCAGTTTAAAGCGGGGCAAATCGAACACCGGGGAGCTGTTTTTT
>TRBV12-3/TRBV12-4|.|TRBJ2-1|many
CASTIGVEQFF
TGTGCCAGCACGATAGGGGTTGAGCAGTTCTTC
>TRBV28|TRBD1|TRBJ1-1|many
CASSASSGTAFGEAFF
TGTGCCAGCAGCGCATCCTCCGGGACAGCCTTTGGTGAAGCTTTCTTT
>TRBV7-9|.|TRBJ1-2|.
CASSLETAGVGYTF
TGTGCCAGCAGCTTAGAGACGGCCGGAGTTGGCTACACCTTC